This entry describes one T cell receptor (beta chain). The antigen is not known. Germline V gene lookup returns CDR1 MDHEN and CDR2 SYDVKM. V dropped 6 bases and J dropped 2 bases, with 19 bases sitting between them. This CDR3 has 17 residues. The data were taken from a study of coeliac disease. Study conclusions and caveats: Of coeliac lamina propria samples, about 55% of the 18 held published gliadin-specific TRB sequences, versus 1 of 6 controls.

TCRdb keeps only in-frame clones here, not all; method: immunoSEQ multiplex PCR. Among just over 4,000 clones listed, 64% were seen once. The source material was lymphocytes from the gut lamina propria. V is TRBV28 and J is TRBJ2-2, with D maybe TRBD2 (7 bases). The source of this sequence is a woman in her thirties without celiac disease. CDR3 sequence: CASRPFGAGANTGELFF. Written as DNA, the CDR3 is TGTGCCAGCAGACCTTTTGGGGCGGGGGCCAACACCGGGGAGCTGTTTTTT. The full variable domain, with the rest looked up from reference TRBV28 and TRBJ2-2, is DVKVTQSSRYLVKRTGEKVFLECVQDMDHENMFWYRQDPGLGLRLIYFSYDVKMKEKGDIPEGYSVSREKKERFSLILESASTNQTSMYLCASRPFGAGANTGELFFGEGSRLTVL.